The rows below give T cell receptor delta chains drawn from one sample of a study of γδ T cells in repeated Plasmodium falciparum infection. TCRdb reprocessed the multiplex PCR reads through CATT. The table records about 89,000 delta-chain clones, almost 1.5% of them present only once. Sequenced input: gamma-delta T cells from blood. Receptor source: a pool of human donors (malaria-infected and uninfected, not separated). Both conserved end residues are part of each CDR3. D genes are given only for firm matches. A clone size is listed for some rows: how often the clone was seen (once, few, many), or a class if it is expanded.

V gene	J gene	clone size	D gene	CDR3 length	CDR3 DNA	CDR3 protein
TRDV1	TRDJ1	many	TRDD3	18	TGTGCTCTTGGGGAAGAGTGTGGCAGACTGGGGTCGACTGGGAAACTCATCTTT	CALGEECGRLGSTGKLIF
TRDV1	TRDJ2	many	TRDD3	19	TGTGCTCTTGGGGAAAGTATTACCTACTGGGGGATACCCCCAGCACAACTCTTCTTT	CALGESITYWGIPPAQLFF
TRDV2	TRDJ1	medium-sized	TRDD3	15	TGTGCCTGTGACACTGGGGGATACAATACCGATAAACTCATCTTT	CACDTGGYNTDKLIF
TRDV1	TRDJ1	many	TRDD3	18	TGTGCTCTTGGGGAACTTTGCCTTCTGGGGGTTCCACACGATAAACTCATCTTT	CALGELCLLGVPHDKLIF
TRDV1	TRDJ1	many	NA	20	TGTGCTCTTGGGGAACTAGGCGTGATACTGAGGCCCGCGTACACCGATAAACTCATCTTT	CALGELGVILRPAYTDKLIF
TRDV1	TRDJ1	medium-sized	NA	18	TGTGCTCTTGGGGCACCTAGGGCTGGTTTGGGGTACACCGATAAACTCATCTTT	CALGAPRAGLGYTDKLIF
TRDV1	TRDJ2	many	TRDD3	19	TGTGCTCTTGGGGAAGGTCCCCAACCTGGGGGATCCTTGACAGCACAACTCTTCTTT	CALGEGPQPGGSLTAQLFF
TRDV1	TRDJ1	many	NA	18	TGTGCTCTTGGGGAAGGGCCTTTGGACGCAAAGCTAGAAGATAAACTCATCTTT	CALGEGPLDAKLEDKLIF
TRDV1	TRDJ1	many	NA	22	TGTGCTCTTGGGAACCTTCCTACAACGGTGGTGGGGGATACCGAGTACACCGATAAACTCATCTTT	CALGNLPTTVVGDTEYTDKLIF
TRDV1	TRDJ1	many	TRDD2	20	TGTGCTCTTGGGGAAACCCTTCCTACAAGTACAGGGGGATACACCGATAAACTCATCTTT	CALGETLPTSTGGYTDKLIF
TRDV1	TRDJ1	many	TRDD3	21	TGTGCTCTTGGGGATCACTCCTGGGGGACCTTGGCCCCACCACACACCGATAAACTCATCTTT	CALGDHSWGTLAPPHTDKLIF
TRDV3	TRDJ1	many	NA	17	TGTGCCTTCCCTGATGTACGAAGTGGATACCCCCTCAATAAACTCATCTTT	CAFPDVRSGYPLNKLIF
TRDV1	TRDJ1	many	NA	17	TGTGCTCTTGGGGCTCTTCCTGGGGCTTTCCACACCGATAAACTCATCTTT	CALGALPGAFHTDKLIF
TRDV1	TRDJ1	many	NA	18	TGTGCTCTTGGGGAATACGCAGCTTCGGCCCCGTACACCGATAAACTCATCTTT	CALGEYAASAPYTDKLIF
TRDV1	TRDJ1	many	TRDD3	17	TGTGCTCTTGGGGAACCTCTCCTACGTTCGGGGGATACGGTTCTCATCTTT	CALGEPLLRSGDTVLIF
TRDV1	TRDJ1	many	NA	17	TGTGCTCTTGGGGAATTCCTCCTACCAGGGGTCAACGATAAACTCATCTTT	CALGEFLLPGVNDKLIF
TRDV2	TRDJ1	large	TRDD3	18	TGTGCCTGTGACATAATACGTACTGGGGTCCCGTACACCGATAAACTCATCTTT	CACDIIRTGVPYTDKLIF
TRDV1	TRDJ1	few	TRDD3	20	TGTGCTCTTGGGGAACCTACGTCTCTGGGGGATACCAGGGGAGCCGATAAACTCATCTTT	CALGEPTSLGDTRGADKLIF
TRDV1	TRDJ1	many	TRDD3	20	TGTGCTCCACGCCCTCTCCTTCGACCTCCTACTGGGGGATCCCAACATAAACTCATCTTT	CAPRPLLRPPTGGSQHKLIF
TRDV1	TRDJ1	many	NA	17	TGTGCTCTTGGGTCGGGCCTTCCCCGAATCAACACCGATAAACTCATCTTT	CALGSGLPRINTDKLIF
TRDV1	TRDJ1	medium-sized	NA	13	TGTGCTCTTGGGTCCCCCTTCTCCGATAAACTCATCTTT	CALGSPFSDKLIF
TRDV1	TRDJ1	medium-sized	NA	15	TGTGCTCTTGGGGGGGACCCCGATCCTGCCGATAAACTCATCTTT	CALGGDPDPADKLIF
TRDV1	TRDJ1	medium-sized	NA	15	TGTGCTCTTGGGGACCTCCACCATGGGGGCGATAAACTCATCTTT	CALGDLHHGGDKLIF
TRDV1	TRDJ1	many	NA	20	TGTGCTCTTGGGGAACGCTCCTACGGTCTAACTGTACGTGGAACCGATAAACTCATCTTT	CALGERSYGLTVRGTDKLIF
TRDV1	TRDJ1	many	TRDD3	15	TGTGCTCTTCTACTGGGGGATACGTACACCGATAAACTCATCTTT	CALLLGDTYTDKLIF
TRDV2	TRDJ1	many	TRDD3	18	TGTGCCTGTGCCGACATCCTACTGGGGGATACGCCGACCGATAAACTCATCTTT	CACADILLGDTPTDKLIF
TRDV2	TRDJ1	many	TRDD3	20	TGTGCCTGTGACACAGGGGGACTGGGGTTACCCGTCGGGTACACCGATAAACTCATCTTT	CACDTGGLGLPVGYTDKLIF
TRDV1	TRDJ3	many	NA	14	TGTGCTCTTGGGGATGCGGAGGACACCCGACAGATGTTTTTC	CALGDAEDTRQMFF
TRDV2	TRDJ3	many	TRDD3	19	TGTGCCTGTGACAAATACTGGGGGATACGCTCCTGGGACACCCGACAGATGTTTTTC	CACDKYWGIRSWDTRQMFF
TRDV2	TRDJ2	medium-sized	NA	13	TGTGCCTGTGACACCTGGGGGACAGCACAACTCTTCTTT	CACDTWGTAQLFF
TRDV1	TRDJ1	many	NA	18	TGTGCTCTTGGGGACCCTCCCCCCTACTACCTACCGACCGATAAACTCATCTTT	CALGDPPPYYLPTDKLIF
TRDV2	TRDJ1	medium-sized	TRDD3	17	TGTGCCTGTGACCCCCGGCCCTGGGGGATACGCAAGGATAGACTCATCTTT	CACDPRPWGIRKDRLIF
TRDV1	TRDJ1	many	NA	21	TGTGCTCTTGGGGAACCCCCGGCCTTCCTGAATCTACTGGGGGGCCCAAATAAACTCATCTTT	CALGEPPAFLNLLGGPNKLIF
TRDV1	TRDJ1	medium-sized	TRDD3	25	TGTGCTCTTGGGAGCCTTCCGCGAGGCCTTACTGGGGGATACGCGTTTCCCCCGTACACCGATAAACTCATCTTT	CALGSLPRGLTGGYAFPPYTDKLIF
TRDV2	TRDJ1	many	TRDD3	16	TGTGCCTGTGACACCCTGGGGGATACCTACACCGATAAACTCATCTTT	CACDTLGDTYTDKLIF
TRAV29/DV5	TRDJ1	NA	TRDD3	19	TGTGCTCTGAGTGAGGCGCACCAGTACTGGGGGATACGCGCCGATAAACTCATCTTT	CALSEAHQYWGIRADKLIF
TRDV1	TRDJ1	many	TRDD3	23	TGTGCTCTTGGGGAACTGGGGCCTACTACGCTGACTTACTGGGGGATAAAAAACGATAAACTCATCTTT	CALGELGPTTLTYWGIKNDKLIF
TRDV1	TRDJ1	many	TRDD3	16	TGTGCCATCGGCGGGGACTGGGGGCTCTGCACCGATAAACTCATCTTT	CAIGGDWGLCTDKLIF
TRDV2	TRDJ1	few	TRDD3	19	TGTGCCCGTGACACCCTACTGGGGGACCCAAGTCGATACACCGATAAACGCATCTTT	CARDTLLGDPSRYTDKRIF
TRDV1	TRDJ1	many	TRDD3	21	TGTGCTCTTGGCGATTCCTACTGGTACTGGGGGATCCATTCGTACACCGATAAACTCATCTTT	CALGDSYWYWGIHSYTDKLIF
TRDV1	TRDJ1	many	TRDD3	19	TGTGCTCTTGGGGAACTCCCGGCTGGGGGATACTACTACACCGATAAACTCATCTTT	CALGELPAGGYYYTDKLIF
TRDV1	TRDJ1	many	TRDD3	21	TGTGCTCTCGGGGGTTTCCTCGCCGGTACTGGGGGATACTACCACACCGATAAACTCATCTTT	CALGGFLAGTGGYYHTDKLIF
TRDV1	TRDJ1	many	NA	16	TGTGCTCTTGGGGACTTGCAACCGAACTGGGACGATAAACTCATCTTT	CALGDLQPNWDDKLIF
TRDV2	TRDJ1	many	TRDD3	17	TGTGCCTGTGACCTACTGGGGGATACGGAGTACACCGATAAACTCATCTTT	CACDLLGDTEYTDKLIF
TRDV1	TRDJ1	many	NA	16	TGTGCTCTCGGGGACAAGGTACTGATCCCGTCCGATAAACTCATCTTT	CALGDKVLIPSDKLIF
TRDV1	TRDJ1	many	NA	22	TGTGCTCTTGGGGAACCTGGCCTTCCTATTATACTGGGGGTCCTGTACACCGATAAACTCATCTTT	CALGEPGLPIILGVLYTDKLIF
TRDV1	TRDJ1	many	TRDD3	21	TGTGCTCTTGGGGCCCACTTCCTACGAACCCCTCTGGGGGATAAAACCGATAAACTCATCTTT	CALGAHFLRTPLGDKTDKLIF
TRDV3	TRDJ1	many	TRDD3	14	TGTGCCTTTTCCCCAGGGGGATACACCGATAAACTCATCTTT	CAFSPGGYTDKLIF
TRDV1	TRDJ1	many	TRDD3	17	TGTGCTCTTGGGGAACGGGACTGGGGGATAATAGTCGATAAACTCATCTTT	CALGERDWGIIVDKLIF
TRDV1	TRDJ1	many	NA	14	TGTGCTCTTGGGGAACTGGGGTACACCGATAAACTCATCTTT	CALGELGYTDKLIF
TRDV1	TRDJ1	many	TRDD3	21	TGTGCTCTTGGGGAAGTTGAATCCAACGTACTGGGGGATCCTAACACCGATAAACTCATCTTT	CALGEVESNVLGDPNTDKLIF
TRDV2	TRDJ2	medium-sized	TRDD3	16	TGTGCCTGTGACATACTGGGGGATACTTTGACAGCACAACTCTTCTTT	CACDILGDTLTAQLFF